The present T cell receptor (beta chain) was sequenced within a study of blood T cells in healthy people across ages. Primers used in a second PCR of about 7 to 11 cycles were a sample-barcoded 5' primer and a J-beta primer mix. In TCRdb, the 5' RACE reads were re-called with MiXCR into one record per CDR3 protein. This table holds roughly 500,000 distinct CDR3 sequences, around 24% found once. The germline CDR1 and CDR2 sequences are SGHTA and FQGNSA. This CDR3 spans 16 amino acids. Another study also made use of these data, one on T cells of mothers and their children.

The sample consisted of blood. The chain couples TRBV7-2 to TRBJ2-5, with D hard to call. TRBJ2-7 explains the end of the DNA better; the J call may be wrong. The source is a boy aged 5-17 years in good health. CDR3 in DNA: TGTGCCAGCTCCTTCCCCCAGACACCCTCCTCCTACGAGCAGTACTTC. Translation: CASSFPQTPSSYEQYF.